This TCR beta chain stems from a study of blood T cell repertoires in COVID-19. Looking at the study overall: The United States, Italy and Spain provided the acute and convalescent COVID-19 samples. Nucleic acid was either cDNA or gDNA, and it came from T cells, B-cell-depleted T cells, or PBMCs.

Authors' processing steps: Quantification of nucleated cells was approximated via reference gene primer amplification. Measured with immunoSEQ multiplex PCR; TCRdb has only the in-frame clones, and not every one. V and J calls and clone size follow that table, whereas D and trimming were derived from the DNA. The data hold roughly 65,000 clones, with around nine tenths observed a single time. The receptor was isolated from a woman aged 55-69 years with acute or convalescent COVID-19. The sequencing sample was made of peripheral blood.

CDR3 bases: TGTGCCAGCAGTGCCGGGAGGAATTCACCCCTCCACTTT. Its protein product is CASSAGRNSPLHF. The chain combines TRBV2 with TRBJ1-6; D unresolved. CDR1 and CDR2 (germline): SNHLY, FYNNEI. This CDR3 is 13 amino acids long. The V end was cut by 4 bases, the J end by 7 bases, with 8 bases between.